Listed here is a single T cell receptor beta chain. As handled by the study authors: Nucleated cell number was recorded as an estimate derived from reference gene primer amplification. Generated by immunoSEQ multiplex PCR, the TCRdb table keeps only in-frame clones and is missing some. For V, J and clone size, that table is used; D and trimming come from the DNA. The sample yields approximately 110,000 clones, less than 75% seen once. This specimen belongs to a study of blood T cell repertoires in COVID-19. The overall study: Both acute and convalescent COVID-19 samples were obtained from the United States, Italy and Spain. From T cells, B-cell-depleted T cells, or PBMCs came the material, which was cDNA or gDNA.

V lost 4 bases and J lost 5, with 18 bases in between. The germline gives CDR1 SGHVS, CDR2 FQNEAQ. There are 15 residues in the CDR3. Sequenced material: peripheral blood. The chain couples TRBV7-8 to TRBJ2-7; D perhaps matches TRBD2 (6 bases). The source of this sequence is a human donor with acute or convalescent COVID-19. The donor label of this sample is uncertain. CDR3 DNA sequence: TGTGCCAGCAGCTCCGCGGTTCGGGGGACCCACGAGCAGTACTTC. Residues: CASSSAVRGTHEQYF.